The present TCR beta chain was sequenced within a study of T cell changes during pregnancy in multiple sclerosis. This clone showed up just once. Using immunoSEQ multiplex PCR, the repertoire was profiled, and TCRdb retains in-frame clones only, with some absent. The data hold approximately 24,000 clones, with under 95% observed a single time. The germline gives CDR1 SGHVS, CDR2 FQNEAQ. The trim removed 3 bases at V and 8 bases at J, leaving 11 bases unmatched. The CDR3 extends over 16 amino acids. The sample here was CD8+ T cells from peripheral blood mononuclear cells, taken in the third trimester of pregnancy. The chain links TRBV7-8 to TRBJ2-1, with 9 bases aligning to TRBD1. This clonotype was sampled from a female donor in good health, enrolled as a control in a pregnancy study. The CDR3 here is CASSFTGTGTLYEQFF. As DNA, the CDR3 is TGTGCCAGCAGCTTTACCGGGACAGGGACTCTATATGAGCAGTTCTTC.